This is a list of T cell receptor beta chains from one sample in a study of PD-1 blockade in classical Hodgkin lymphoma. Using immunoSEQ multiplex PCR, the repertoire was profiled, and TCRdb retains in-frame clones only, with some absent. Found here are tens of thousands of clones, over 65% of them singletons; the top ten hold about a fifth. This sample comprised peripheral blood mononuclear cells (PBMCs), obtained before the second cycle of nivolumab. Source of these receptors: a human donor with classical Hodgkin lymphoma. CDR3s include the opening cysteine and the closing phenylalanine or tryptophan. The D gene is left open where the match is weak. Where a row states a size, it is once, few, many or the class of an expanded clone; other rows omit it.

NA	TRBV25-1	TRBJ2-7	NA	CASSEFAAPYEQYF	TGTGCCAGCAGTGAGTTTGCAGCGCCCTACGAGCAGTACTTC
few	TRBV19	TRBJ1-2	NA	CASSTLGGGARNYGYTF	TGTGCCAGTAGCACCCTCGGCGGGGGGGCCCGTAACTATGGCTACACCTTC
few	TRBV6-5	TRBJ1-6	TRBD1	CASSRQGARNSPLHF	TGTGCCAGCAGTAGACAGGGGGCGAGGAATTCACCCCTCCACTTT
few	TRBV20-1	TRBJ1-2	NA	CSARVRSFYTF	TGCAGTGCTAGAGTCAGGTCTTTCTACACCTTC
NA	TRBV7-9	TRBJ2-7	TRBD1	CASSLEAGGGYEQYF	TGTGCCAGCAGCTTAGAGGCAGGGGGTGGATACGAGCAGTACTTC
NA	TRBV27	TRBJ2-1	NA	CASSLSGRRGEQFF	TGTGCCAGCAGTTTGAGCGGCCGGCGGGGTGAGCAGTTCTTC
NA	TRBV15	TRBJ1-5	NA	CATSGPRDSFSNQPQHF	TGTGCCACCAGCGGCCCCCGGGACTCCTTTAGCAATCAGCCCCAGCATTTT
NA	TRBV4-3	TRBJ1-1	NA	CASSQGSAAMNTEAFF	TGCGCCAGCAGCCAAGGATCCGCAGCAATGAACACTGAAGCTTTCTTT
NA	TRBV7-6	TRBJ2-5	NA	CASSLRGGAFETQYF	TGTGCCAGCAGCTTAAGAGGGGGGGCCTTTGAGACCCAGTACTTC
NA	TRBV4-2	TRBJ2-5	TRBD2	CASSRGLAGGVLSETQYF	TGTGCCAGCAGCCGCGGACTAGCGGGGGGGGTTCTTTCAGAGACCCAGTACTTC
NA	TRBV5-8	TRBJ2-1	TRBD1	CASSQARGPGGQREQFF	TGTGCCAGCAGCCAGGCGAGAGGGCCAGGGGGCCAACGGGAGCAGTTCTTC
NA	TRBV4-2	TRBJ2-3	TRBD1	CASSQVDRDADTQYF	TGTGCCAGCAGCCAAGTAGACAGGGATGCAGATACGCAGTATTTT
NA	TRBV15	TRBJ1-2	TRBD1	CATSRDRTGSYGYTF	TGTGCCACCAGCAGGGACCGGACAGGGAGCTATGGCTACACCTTC
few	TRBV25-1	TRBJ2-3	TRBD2	CASSLPTSGITDTQYF	TGTGCCAGCAGCTTACCGACTAGCGGGATTACAGATACGCAGTATTTT
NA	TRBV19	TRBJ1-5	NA	CASSILGRDQPQHF	TGTGCCAGTAGTATACTGGGTCGGGATCAGCCCCAGCATTTT
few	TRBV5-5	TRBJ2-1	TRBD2	CASSFAPGLAYSSYNEQFF	TGTGCCAGCAGCTTCGCCCCGGGACTAGCGTATAGCTCCTACAATGAGCAGTTCTTC
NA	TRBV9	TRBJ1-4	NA	CASSGYLGEKLFF	TGTGCCAGCAGCGGGTACTTAGGCGAAAAACTGTTTTTT
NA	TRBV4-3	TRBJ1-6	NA	CASSQDPQGRSPLHF	TGCGCCAGCAGCCAAGACCCCCAGGGCAGGTCACCCCTCCACTTT
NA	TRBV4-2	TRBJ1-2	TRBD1	CASSQGGTDGYTF	TGTGCCAGCAGCCAAGGAGGGACAGATGGCTACACCTTC
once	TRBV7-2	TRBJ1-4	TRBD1	CASSVRGRGNEKLFF	TGTGCCAGCAGCGTCAGGGGGCGCGGTAATGAAAAACTGTTTTTT
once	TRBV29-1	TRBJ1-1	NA	CSVEDRALNTEAFF	TGCAGCGTTGAAGACAGGGCGCTGAACACTGAAGCTTTCTTT
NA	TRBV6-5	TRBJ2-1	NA	CASRKTTKKSHEQFF	TGTGCCAGCAGAAAGACTACTAAGAAGTCTCATGAGCAGTTCTTC
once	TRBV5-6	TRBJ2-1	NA	CASSLDGISYNEQFF	TGTGCCAGCAGCTTGGACGGGATCTCCTACAATGAGCAGTTCTTC
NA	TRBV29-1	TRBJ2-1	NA	CSVPDWGYNEQFF	TGCAGCGTTCCCGATTGGGGGTACAATGAGCAGTTCTTC
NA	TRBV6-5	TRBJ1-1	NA	CASSLTGGRAFF	TGTGCCAGCAGCCTCACCGGGGGTAGGGCTTTCTTT
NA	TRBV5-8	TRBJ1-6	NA	CASSLYQKNNSPLHF	TGTGCCAGCAGCTTGTACCAGAAAAATAATTCACCCCTCCACTTT
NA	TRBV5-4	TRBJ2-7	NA	CASSPSRGGYEQYF	TGTGCCAGCAGCCCCAGCCGGGGAGGCTACGAGCAGTACTTC
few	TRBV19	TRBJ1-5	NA	CASSLSGVRNQPQHF	TGTGCCAGTAGTCTGAGTGGGGTGAGGAATCAGCCCCAGCATTTT
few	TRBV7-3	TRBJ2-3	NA	CASSVGLFPDTQYF	TGTGCCAGCAGCGTAGGACTATTCCCGGATACGCAGTATTTT
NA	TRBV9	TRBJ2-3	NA	CASSVAQSGQTDTQYF	TGTGCCAGCAGCGTAGCTCAGTCAGGGCAAACAGATACGCAGTATTTT
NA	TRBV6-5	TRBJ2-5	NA	CASSYRGSGFPETQYF	TGTGCCAGCAGTTACCGAGGCTCGGGGTTCCCAGAGACCCAGTACTTC
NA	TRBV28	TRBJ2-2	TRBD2	CASRSTVLALAGELFF	TGTGCCAGCAGGTCAACTGTACTAGCGCTGGCCGGGGAGCTGTTTTTT
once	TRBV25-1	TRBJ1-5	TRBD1	CASSDWDSNQPQHF	TGTGCCAGCAGTGACTGGGACAGTAATCAGCCCCAGCATTTT
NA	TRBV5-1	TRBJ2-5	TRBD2	CASGAGLVSETQYF	TGCGCCAGTGGTGCGGGACTAGTATCAGAGACCCAGTACTTC
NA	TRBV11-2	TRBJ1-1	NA	CASSVAGLWTEAFF	TGTGCCAGCAGCGTAGCGGGTTTATGGACTGAAGCTTTCTTT
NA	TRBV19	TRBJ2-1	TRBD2	CASSITVGAGGIPYNEQFF	TGTGCCAGTAGTATCACGGTGGGAGCGGGAGGTATTCCTTACAATGAGCAGTTCTTC
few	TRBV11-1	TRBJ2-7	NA	CASSLARGRSYEQYF	TGTGCCAGCAGCTTAGCACGGGGGCGATCCTACGAGCAGTACTTC
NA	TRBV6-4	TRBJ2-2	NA	CASSDSGGSGTGELFF	TGTGCCAGCAGTGACTCCGGGGGCTCGGGCACCGGGGAGCTGTTTTTT
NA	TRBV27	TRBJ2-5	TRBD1	CASSPVRGRGQETQYF	TGTGCCAGCAGCCCGGTCAGGGGGCGCGGTCAAGAGACCCAGTACTTC